This paragraph reports one T cell receptor (beta chain). Its antigen is unknown. This sample is part of a study of vaccination and CD4 T cells after COVID-19. Study details: Investigators took post-vaccine samples a median about 65 days after dose two, within a range of 14 to 241.

The treatment denotes: approximately 10-day PBMC culture with coronavirus spike peptide pools or control peptides (ViraFEST assay). ViraFEST grew antigen-specific T cells using peptide pools, then sequenced TCRs. V lost 5 bases and J 15 bases, leaving 26 bases between the germline ends. The CDR3 runs to 15 residues. Germline CDR1 LNHDA, CDR2 SQIVND (reference sequence). Sequencing of cultured CD4+ T cell DNA used the Oncomine TCR Beta short-read assay. TCRdb re-derived calls from the PCR reads in MiXCR, one entry per CDR3 protein. The table has 3,500 to 4,000 distinct CDR3 sequences, 30% to 40% seen once.

The sequenced sample was CD4+ T cells from blood, cultured in vitro. This sequence originates from a human donor who had recovered from COVID-19. The genes are TRBV19 and TRBJ1-5, with TRBD1 as a possible D gene (5 bases). CDR3 sequence (DNA): TGTGCCAGTAGTCCAACGGATAGAACGGGACGGACTTTGCATTTT. Its protein product is CASSPTDRTGRTLHF.